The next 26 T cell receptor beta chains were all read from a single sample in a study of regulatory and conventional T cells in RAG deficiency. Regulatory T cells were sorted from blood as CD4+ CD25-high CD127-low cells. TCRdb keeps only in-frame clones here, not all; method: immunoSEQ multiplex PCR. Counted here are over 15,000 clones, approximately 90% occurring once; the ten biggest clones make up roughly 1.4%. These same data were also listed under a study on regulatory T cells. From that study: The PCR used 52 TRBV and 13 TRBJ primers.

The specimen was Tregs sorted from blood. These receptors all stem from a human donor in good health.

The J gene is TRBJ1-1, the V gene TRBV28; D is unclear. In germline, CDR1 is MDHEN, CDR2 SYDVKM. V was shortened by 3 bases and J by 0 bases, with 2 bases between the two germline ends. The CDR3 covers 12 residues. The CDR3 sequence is CASSLLNTEAFF. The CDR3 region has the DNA TGTGCCAGCAGTTTGTTGAACACTGAAGCTTTCTTT.

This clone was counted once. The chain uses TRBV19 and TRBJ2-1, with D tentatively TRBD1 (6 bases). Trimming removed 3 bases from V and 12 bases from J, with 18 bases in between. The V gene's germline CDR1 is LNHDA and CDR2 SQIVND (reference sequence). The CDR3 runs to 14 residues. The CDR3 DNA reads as TGTGCCAGTAGTATTCAACCACAGGGAGTTATGCAGTTCTTC. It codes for CASSIQPQGVMQFF. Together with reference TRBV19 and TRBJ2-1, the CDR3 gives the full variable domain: DGGITQSPKYLFRKEGQNVTLSCEQNLNHDAMYWYRQDPGQGLRLIYYSQIVNDFQKGDIAEGYSVSREKKESFPLTVTSAQKNPTAFYLCASSIQPQGVMQFFGPGTRLTVL.

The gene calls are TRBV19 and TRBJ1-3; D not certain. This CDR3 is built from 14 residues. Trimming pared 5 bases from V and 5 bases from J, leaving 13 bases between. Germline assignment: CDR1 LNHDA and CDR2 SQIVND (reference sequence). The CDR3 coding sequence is TGTGCCAGTAGTCCCCGGACGTTAAGAAACACCATATATTTT. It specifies CASSPRTLRNTIYF.

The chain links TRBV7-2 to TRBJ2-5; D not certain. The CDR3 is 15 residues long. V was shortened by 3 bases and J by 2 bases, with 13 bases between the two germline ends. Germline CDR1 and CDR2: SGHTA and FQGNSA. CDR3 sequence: CASSLFQGPQETQYF. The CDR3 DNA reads TGTGCCAGCAGCTTGTTCCAAGGACCACAAGAGACCCAGTACTTC.

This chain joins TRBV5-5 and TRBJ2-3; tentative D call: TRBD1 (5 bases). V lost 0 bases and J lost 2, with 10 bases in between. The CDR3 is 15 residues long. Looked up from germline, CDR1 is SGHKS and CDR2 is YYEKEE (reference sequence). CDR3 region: CASSLDRQVTDTQYF. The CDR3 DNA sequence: TGTGCCAGCAGCTTGGACAGGCAGGTCACAGATACGCAGTATTTT.

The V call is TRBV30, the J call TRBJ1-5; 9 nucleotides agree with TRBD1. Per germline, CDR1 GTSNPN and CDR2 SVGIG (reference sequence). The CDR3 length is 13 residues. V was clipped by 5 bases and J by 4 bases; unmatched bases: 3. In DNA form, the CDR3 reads TGTGCCTGGCAGGGACAGGGAAATCAGCCCCAGCATTTT. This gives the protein CAWQGQGNQPQHF. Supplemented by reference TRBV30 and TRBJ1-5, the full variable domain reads SQTIHQWPATLVQPVGSPLSLECTVEGTSNPNLYWYRQAAGRGLQLLFYSVGIGQISSEVPQNLSASRPQDRQFILSSKKLLLSDSGFYLCAWQGQGNQPQHFGDGTRLSIL.

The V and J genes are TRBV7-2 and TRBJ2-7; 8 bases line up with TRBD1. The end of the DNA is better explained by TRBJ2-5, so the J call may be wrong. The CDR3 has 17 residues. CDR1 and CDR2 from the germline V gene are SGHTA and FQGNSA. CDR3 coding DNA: TGTGCCAGCAGCTGGACTACGGGACAGGCCAGTTCGGAGACCCAGTACTTC. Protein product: CASSWTTGQASSETQYF.

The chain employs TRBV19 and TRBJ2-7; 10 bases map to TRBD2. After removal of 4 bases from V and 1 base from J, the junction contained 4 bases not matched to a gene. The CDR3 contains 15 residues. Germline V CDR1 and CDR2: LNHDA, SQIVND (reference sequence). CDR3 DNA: TGTGCCAGTAGTAAAACTAGCGGGGCGTCCTACGAGCAGTACTTC. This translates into CASSKTSGASYEQYF.

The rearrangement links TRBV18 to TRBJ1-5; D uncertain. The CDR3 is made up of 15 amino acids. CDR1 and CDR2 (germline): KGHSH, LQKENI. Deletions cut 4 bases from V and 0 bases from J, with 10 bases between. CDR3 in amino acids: CASSQTGDSNQPQHF. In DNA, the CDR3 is TGTGCCAGCTCACAAACCGGGGATAGCAATCAGCCCCAGCATTTT.

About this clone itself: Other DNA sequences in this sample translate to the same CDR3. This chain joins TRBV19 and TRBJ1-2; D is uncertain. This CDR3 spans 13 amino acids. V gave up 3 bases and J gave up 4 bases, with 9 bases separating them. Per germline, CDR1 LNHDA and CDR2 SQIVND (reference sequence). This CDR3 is CASSIFSSYGYTF. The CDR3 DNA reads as TGTGCCAGTAGTATTTTCAGTTCCTATGGCTACACCTTC.

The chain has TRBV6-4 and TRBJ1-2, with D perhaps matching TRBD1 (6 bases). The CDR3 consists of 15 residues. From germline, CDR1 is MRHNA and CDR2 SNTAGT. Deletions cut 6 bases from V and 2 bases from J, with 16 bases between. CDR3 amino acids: CASSETLTGNYGYTF. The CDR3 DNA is TGTGCCAGCAGCGAAACCTTAACAGGGAACTATGGCTACACCTTC.

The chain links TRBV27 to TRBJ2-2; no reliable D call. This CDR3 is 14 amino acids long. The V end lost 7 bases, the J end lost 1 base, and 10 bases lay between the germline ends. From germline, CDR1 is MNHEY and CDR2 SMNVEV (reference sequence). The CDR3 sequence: CASTLSVNTGELFF. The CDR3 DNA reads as TGTGCCAGCACCCTTTCGGTGAACACCGGGGAGCTGTTTTTT.

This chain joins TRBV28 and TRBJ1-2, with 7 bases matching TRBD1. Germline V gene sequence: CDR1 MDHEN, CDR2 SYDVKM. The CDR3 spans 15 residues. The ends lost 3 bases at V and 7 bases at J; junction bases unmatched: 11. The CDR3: CASSFVQGRNPGYTF. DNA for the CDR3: TGTGCCAGCAGTTTCGTACAGGGGCGGAACCCTGGCTACACCTTC.

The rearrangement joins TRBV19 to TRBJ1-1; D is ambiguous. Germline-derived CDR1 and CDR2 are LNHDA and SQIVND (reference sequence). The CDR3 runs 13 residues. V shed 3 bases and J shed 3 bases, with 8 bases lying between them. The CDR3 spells CASSIYSDTEAFF. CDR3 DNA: TGTGCCAGTAGTATTTATTCCGACACTGAAGCTTTCTTT.

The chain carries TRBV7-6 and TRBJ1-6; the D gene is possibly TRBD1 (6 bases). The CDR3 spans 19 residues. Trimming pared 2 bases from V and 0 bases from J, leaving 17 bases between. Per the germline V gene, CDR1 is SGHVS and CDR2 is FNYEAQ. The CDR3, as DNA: TGTGCCAGCAGCTTATTTGGCAGGGGTTCGAACTCCTATAATTCACCCCTCCACTTT. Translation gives CASSLFGRGSNSYNSPLHF.

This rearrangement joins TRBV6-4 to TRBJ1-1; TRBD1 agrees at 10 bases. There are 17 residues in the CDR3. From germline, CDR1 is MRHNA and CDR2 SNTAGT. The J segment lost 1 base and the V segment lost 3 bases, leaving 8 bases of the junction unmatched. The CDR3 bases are TGTGCCAGCAGTGAATCCGGGACAGGGGAGGCGAACACTGAAGCTTTCTTT. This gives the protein CASSESGTGEANTEAFF.

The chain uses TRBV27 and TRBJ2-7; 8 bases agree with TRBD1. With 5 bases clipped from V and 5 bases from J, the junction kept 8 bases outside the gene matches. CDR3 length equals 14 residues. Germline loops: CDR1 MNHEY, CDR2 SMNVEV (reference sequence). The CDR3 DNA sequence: TGTGCCAGCAGTAGCGGACAGGGCGTGAACGAGCAGTACTTC. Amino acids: CASSSGQGVNEQYF.

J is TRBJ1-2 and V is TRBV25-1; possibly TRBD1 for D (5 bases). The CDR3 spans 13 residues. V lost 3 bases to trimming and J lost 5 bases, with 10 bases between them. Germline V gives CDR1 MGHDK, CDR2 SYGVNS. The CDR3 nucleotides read TGTGCCAGCAGTGAGCCAGGGAGGTATGGCTACACCTTC. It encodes CASSEPGRYGYTF.

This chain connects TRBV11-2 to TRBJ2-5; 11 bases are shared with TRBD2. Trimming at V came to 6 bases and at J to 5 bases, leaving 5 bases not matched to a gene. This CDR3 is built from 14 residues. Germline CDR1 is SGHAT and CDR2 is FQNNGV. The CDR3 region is CASSYSGGAETQYF. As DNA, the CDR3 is TGTGCCAGCAGTTATAGCGGGGGGGCGGAGACCCAGTACTTC.

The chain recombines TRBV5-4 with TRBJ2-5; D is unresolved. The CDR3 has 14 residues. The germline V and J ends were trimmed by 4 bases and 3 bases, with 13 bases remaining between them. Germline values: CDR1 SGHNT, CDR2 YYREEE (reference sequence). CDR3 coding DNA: TGTGCCAGCAGCCACGCCCGGGCTGAAGAGACCCAGTACTTC. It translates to CASSHARAEETQYF. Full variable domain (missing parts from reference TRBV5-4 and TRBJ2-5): ETGVTQSPTHLIKTRGQQVTLRCSSQSGHNTVSWYQQALGQGPQFIFQYYREEENGRGNFPPRFSGLQFPNYSSELNVNALELDDSALYLCASSHARAEETQYFGPGTRLLVL.

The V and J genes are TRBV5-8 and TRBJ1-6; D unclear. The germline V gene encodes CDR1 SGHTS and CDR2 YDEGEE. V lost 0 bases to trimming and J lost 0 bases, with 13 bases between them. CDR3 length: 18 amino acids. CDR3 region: CASSLAPARSSYNSPLHF. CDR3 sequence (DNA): TGTGCCAGCAGCTTGGCCCCGGCCAGGAGCTCCTATAATTCACCCCTCCACTTT.

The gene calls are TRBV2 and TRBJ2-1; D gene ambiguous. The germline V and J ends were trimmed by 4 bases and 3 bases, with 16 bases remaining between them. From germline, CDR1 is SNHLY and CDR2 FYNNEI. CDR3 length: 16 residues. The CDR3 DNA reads TGTGCCAGCAGTGTCCCCCTAGATGGCCACTACAATGAGCAGTTCTTC. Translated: CASSVPLDGHYNEQFF. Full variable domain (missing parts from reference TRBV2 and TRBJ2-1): EPEVTQTPSHQVTQMGQEVILRCVPISNHLYFYWYRQILGQKVEFLVSFYNNEISEKSEIFDDQFSVERPDGSNFTLKIRSTKLEDSAMYFCASSVPLDGHYNEQFFGPGTRLTVL.

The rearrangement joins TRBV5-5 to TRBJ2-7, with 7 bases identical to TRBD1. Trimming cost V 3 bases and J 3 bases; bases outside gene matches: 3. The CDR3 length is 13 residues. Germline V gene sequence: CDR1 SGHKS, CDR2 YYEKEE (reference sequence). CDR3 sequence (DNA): TGTGCCAGCAGCTCCGGACAGGTCTACGAGCAGTACTTC. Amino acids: CASSSGQVYEQYF.

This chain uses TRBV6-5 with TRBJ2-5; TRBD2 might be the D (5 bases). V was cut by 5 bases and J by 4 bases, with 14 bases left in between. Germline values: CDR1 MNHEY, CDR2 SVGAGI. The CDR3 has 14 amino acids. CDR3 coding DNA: TGTGCCAGCAGTCACAACCGAGGGAGAGAGACCCAGTACTTC. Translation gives CASSHNRGRETQYF.

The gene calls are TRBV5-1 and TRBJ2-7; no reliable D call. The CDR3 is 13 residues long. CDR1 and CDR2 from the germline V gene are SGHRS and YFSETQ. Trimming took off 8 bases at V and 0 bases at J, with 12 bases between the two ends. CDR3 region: CARQPASSYEQYF. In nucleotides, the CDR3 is TGCGCCAGACAGCCCGCCAGCTCCTACGAGCAGTACTTC.

The chain's CDR3 is CASRWGTRVHEQFF. The CDR3 DNA reads TGTGCCAGCAGGTGGGGGACTAGAGTCCATGAGCAGTTCTTC. The rearrangement links TRBV28 to TRBJ2-1, with 8 bases aligning to TRBD2. The CDR3 is 14 amino acids. Germline trimming cut 6 bases from V and 8 bases from J; bases unmatched to any gene: 9. Germline CDR1 is MDHEN and CDR2 is SYDVKM.